Presented here are 2 T cell receptor beta chains from one specimen sequenced in a study of cytomegalovirus exposure and HLA in healthy donors. Sequenced by immunoSEQ multiplex PCR; TCRdb stores in-frame clones only, minus some. The data contain 71,000 or so clones, approximately 93% of them seen just once; the ten biggest clones take up approximately 1.5%. The specimen was PBMCs. The receptors here all came from a man in his late teens or twenties in good health and CMV-seropositive.

V gene TRBV10-2 combines with J gene TRBJ1-1; D perhaps matches TRBD1 (5 bases). The CDR3 has 14 amino acids. CDR1 and CDR2 (germline): WSHSY, SAAADI. V was pared by 0 bases and J by 5 bases, with 10 bases between. The CDR3 bases are TGCGCCAGCAGTGAGTCGCCCCGGGGGACTGAAGCTTTCTTT. It is translated as CASSESPRGTEAFF.

The gene calls are TRBV10-3 and TRBJ1-6; 8 nucleotides match TRBD1. Germline values: CDR1 ENHRY, CDR2 SYGVKD. The J segment lost 7 bases and the V segment lost 4 bases, leaving 9 bases of the junction unmatched. This CDR3 region has 16 residues. The CDR3 nucleotides are TGTGCCATCAGTGTGGGTCAACAGGGGGTAAATTCACCCCTCCACTTT. The encoded protein is CAISVGQQGVNSPLHF.